This TCR beta chain comes out of a study of T cell responses to AZD1222 COVID-19 vaccine. Overall study findings and caveats: Increases in Spike-specific TCR breadth and depth were seen after two AZD1222 doses. Possibly, clonal diversity was underestimated; donors were largely white British and included more females.

Produced via immunoSEQ multiplex PCR; TCRdb's table is partial and in-frame only. The table records 150,000 to 200,000 clones, 85% to 95% of them present only once. This CDR3 spans 15 amino acids. V was cut by 6 bases and J by 2 bases, with 14 bases left in between. CDR1 and CDR2 from the germline V gene are WSHSY and SAAADI. Notes on this clone: What it binds is not known.

V and J are TRBV10-2 and TRBJ1-5; D is possibly TRBD1 (5 bases). This TCR was recovered from an adult in good health. The starting material was peripheral blood, obtained on day 0 of AZD1222 vaccination. For the CDR3, the DNA is TGCGCCAGCAGGTCGGGAGGGGCCGGCAATCAGCCCCAGCATTTT. Its translation is CASRSGGAGNQPQHF.